This TCR beta chain was sequenced during a study of Graves' ophthalmopathy and Graves' hyperthyroidism. Study context: Peripheral blood was gathered at the point of initial diagnosis, before any treatment started.

Researchers took RNA transcripts and amplified TCR beta CDR3 regions from them. First-round RT-PCR employed HTBI primers, with a second-round multiplex PCR after it. MiXCR was run by TCRdb on the multiplex PCR reads, yielding one entry per CDR3 protein. The sample lists 300,000 to 450,000 distinct CDR3 sequences; about a sixth were seen once. This clonotype has a handful of counts. The CDR3 has 14 amino acids. Trimming took off 4 bases at V and 1 base at J, with 10 bases between the two ends. In germline, CDR1 is SGHRS, CDR2 YFSETQ. The chain is built from TRBV5-1 and TRBJ2-3; D possibly matches TRBD1 or TRBD2 (5 bases each). The receptor was isolated from an adult woman with stable Graves' hyperthyroidism. The sequenced material came from peripheral blood. The CDR3 loop reads CASSGLTGTDTQYF. For the CDR3, the DNA is TGCGCCAGCAGCGGACTGACAGGCACAGATACGCAGTATTTT.